This T cell receptor beta chain was profiled in a study of shared clonotypes between healthy human individuals. In the study overall: CD4 naive cells filled three plates per donor, CD4 memory three, CD8 naive two and CD8 memory one.

The germline CDR1 and CDR2 sequences are DFQATT and SNEGSKA (reference sequence). The CDR3 is 8 amino acids long, termini counted. In regard to this clone: In this CDR3 the conserved last residue, phenylalanine or tryptophan, is missing, so a read error is likely. The limits of the CDR3 on the DNA are not certain, so only TCRdb's listed CDR3 is given.

Produced via immunoSEQ multiplex PCR; TCRdb's table is partial and in-frame only. The sample consists of some 2 million clones, 85% to 95% of them appearing once. The sample comprised naive CD4+ T cells sorted from blood. Subset reported: CD45RA+ positively selected. This clonotype was sampled from a man younger than 30 in good health. V usage is TRBV20-1 and J usage is TRBJ1-1. Here the CDR3 reads CSAEGTAV.